The 8 T cell receptor beta chains below were found in one sample sequenced in a study of Ad26.COV2.S vaccination and SARS-CoV-2 variants (dated by TCRdb to the early 2020s). The treatment or condition label here, explained by the study, means: around 19 received Ad26.COV2.S at low or high dose, single or two shots; about five received placebo; per-sample allocation not given. For vaccine and placebo recipients, the sequenced repertoires came from samples collected on day 63 after the first injection. Receptor libraries were prepared by the immunoSEQ multiplex PCR assay. Imported from immuneACCESS, the table was reduced by TCRdb to in-frame sequences with V and J called. These copies leave out some clones; in studies compared against another copy, an unresolved V gene accounts for under half, and the cause of the remainder is not known. This sample gives 350,000 to 550,000 clones in total; roughly nine tenths of them show up just once. Clones ranked in the top ten supply over 2.5% of the sample.

The specimen was peripheral blood, collected in a trial of Ad26.COV2.S vaccine versus placebo. These receptors all stem from a person between 18 and 59 years old who received the Ad26.COV2.S COVID-19 vaccine or a placebo.

This clone was seen a few times. The V and J genes are TRBV28 and TRBJ2-7, with a possible D match to TRBD2 (6 bases). Germline CDR1 and CDR2: MDHEN and SYDVKM. With 8 bases removed from V and 3 bases from J, the gap between germline ends came to 17 bases. CDR3 size: 14 residues. CDR3 coding DNA: TGTGCCAGCCGCCCGGGAAGGCGGGGCTACGAGCAGTACGTC. Amino acids: CASRPGRRGYEQYV.

This sequence joins TRBV9 and TRBJ2-3; 7 nucleotides match TRBD2. Germline trimming cut 4 bases from V and 2 bases from J; bases unmatched to any gene: 7. The length of the CDR3 is 15 residues. The germline V gene encodes CDR1 SGDLS and CDR2 YYNGEE. The CDR3 loop is CASSWGTTNTDTQYF. CDR3 DNA sequence: TGTGCCAGCAGCTGGGGGACTACTAACACAGATACGCAGTATTTT.

Comment on this clone: At one of its ends the junction is not consistent with the germline gene, which may arise from a read error. The chain has TRBV5-1 and TRBJ2-1; TRBD2 aligns across 12 bases. Germline V lookup: CDR1 SGHRS, CDR2 YFSETQ. The CDR3 is 15 amino acids. CDR3 DNA: TGCGCCAGCACCTTGACTAGCGGGGGCCCCCATGAGCAGTTCTTC. This sequence encodes CASTLTSGGPHEQFF. The variable domain in full, with the rest retrieved from reference TRBV5-1 and TRBJ2-1, is KAGVTQTPRYLIKTRGQQVTLSCSPISGHRSVSWYQQTPGQGLQFLFEYFSETQRNKGNFPGRFSGRQFSNSRSEMNVSTLELGDSALYLCASTLTSGGPHEQFFGPGTRLTVL.

The J gene is TRBJ2-7, the V gene TRBV7-3, with D possibly called TRBD1 or TRBD2 (5 bases each). The CDR3 is 13 residues long. Germline-derived CDR1 and CDR2 are SGHTA and FQGTGA. Trimming shortened V by 5 bases and J by 6 bases, and 14 bases separated the two germline ends. The DNA of the CDR3 is TGTGCCAGCAGCCCCCGGGACGGCCTCGAGCAGTACTTC. This encodes CASSPRDGLEQYF.

The rearrangement links TRBV7-9 to TRBJ2-5; TRBD1 or TRBD2 may be the D gene (6 bases each). Germline V gives CDR1 SEHNR, CDR2 FQNEAQ (reference sequence). The CDR3 sequence is 14 residues long. V was shortened by 2 bases and J by 4 bases, with 11 bases between the two germline ends. CDR3 protein: CASSLTGRLETQYF. The CDR3 DNA sequence: TGTGCCAGCAGCTTAACAGGGAGGCTAGAGACCCAGTACTTC. Based on the CDR3 plus reference TRBV7-9 and TRBJ2-5, the full variable domain is DTGVSQNPRHKITKRGQNVTFRCDPISEHNRLYWYRQTLGQGPEFLTYFQNEAQLEKSRLLSDRFSAERPKGSFSTLEIQRTEQGDSAMYLCASSLTGRLETQYFGPGTRLLVL.

For this clone: It is unclear where the CDR3 begins or ends on the DNA, so no DNA is shown, and the CDR3 is as TCRdb lists it. V is TRBV6-2 or TRBV6-3 and J is TRBJ2-5. The CDR3 has 16 residues if both end residues are counted. Germline CDR1 is MNHEY and CDR2 is SVGEGT. CDR3 loop: CASSTSGARTQETQYF.

V and J are TRBV7-9 and TRBJ1-6; D not certain. Germline V gene lookup returns CDR1 SEHNR and CDR2 FQNEAQ (reference sequence). V was cut by 5 bases and J by 5 bases, with 7 bases left in between. This CDR3 comprises 13 residues. This CDR3 reads CASSRGDNSPLHF. In nucleotides, the CDR3 is TGTGCCAGCAGCCGTGGGGATAATTCACCCCTCCACTTT.

The chain joins TRBV28 to TRBJ1-2; D may be TRBD1 (5 bases). This CDR3 is built from 16 residues. Germline V gene sequence: CDR1 MDHEN, CDR2 SYDVKM. Trimming shortened V by 2 bases and J by 4 bases, and 17 bases separated the two germline ends. Here the CDR3 reads CASSLMGEITVYGYTF. Here the CDR3 DNA reads TGTGCCAGCAGTTTAATGGGGGAGATTACCGTCTATGGCTACACCTTC.